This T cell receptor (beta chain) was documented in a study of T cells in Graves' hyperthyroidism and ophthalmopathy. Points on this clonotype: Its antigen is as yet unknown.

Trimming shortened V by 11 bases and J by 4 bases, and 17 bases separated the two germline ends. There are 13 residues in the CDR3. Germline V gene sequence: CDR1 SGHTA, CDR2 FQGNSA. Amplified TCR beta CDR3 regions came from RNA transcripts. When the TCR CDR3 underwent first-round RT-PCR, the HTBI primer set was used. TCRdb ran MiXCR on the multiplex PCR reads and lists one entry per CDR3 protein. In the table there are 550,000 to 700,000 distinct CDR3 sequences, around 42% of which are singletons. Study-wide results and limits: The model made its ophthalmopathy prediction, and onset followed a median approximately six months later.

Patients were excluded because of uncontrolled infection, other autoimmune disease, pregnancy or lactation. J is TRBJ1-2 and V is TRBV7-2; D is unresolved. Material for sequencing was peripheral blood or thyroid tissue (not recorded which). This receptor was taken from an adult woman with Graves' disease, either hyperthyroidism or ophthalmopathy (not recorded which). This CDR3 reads CAWSPTLSYGYTF. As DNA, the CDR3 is TGTGCCTGGAGTCCGACACTGAGCTATGGCTACACCTTC.